This T cell receptor beta chain comes out of a study of beta chain features in type 1 diabetes. The study, taken as a whole, reports: The study found moderately but significantly shorter TCRB CDR3s in all four CD4+ subsets of Type 1 diabetes patients.

Sorted cells reached over 98% purity in every population. The V gene lost 3 bases and the J gene lost 1 base, with 6 bases spanning the gap. The germline V gene has CDR1 SQVTM and CDR2 ANQGSEA. The CDR3 has 12 residues. Of the isolated RNA, all was reverse transcribed, and so the sequenced material was expressed TCRB transcripts. Only in-frame clones appear in the TCRdb table, and some are missing; sequencing was by immunoSEQ multiplex PCR. This sample has under 300,000 clones, with around 15% found just once. This clone has only a few counts. What it recognizes is unknown. V usage is TRBV29-1 and J usage is TRBJ1-1; no clear D gene. This TCR was recovered from a young man with type 1 diabetes. The sample taken for sequencing was naive CD4+ T cells from blood. CDR3 bases: TGCAGCGTTGAGACCGAGAACACTGAAGCTTTCTTT. Amino acids: CSVETENTEAFF.